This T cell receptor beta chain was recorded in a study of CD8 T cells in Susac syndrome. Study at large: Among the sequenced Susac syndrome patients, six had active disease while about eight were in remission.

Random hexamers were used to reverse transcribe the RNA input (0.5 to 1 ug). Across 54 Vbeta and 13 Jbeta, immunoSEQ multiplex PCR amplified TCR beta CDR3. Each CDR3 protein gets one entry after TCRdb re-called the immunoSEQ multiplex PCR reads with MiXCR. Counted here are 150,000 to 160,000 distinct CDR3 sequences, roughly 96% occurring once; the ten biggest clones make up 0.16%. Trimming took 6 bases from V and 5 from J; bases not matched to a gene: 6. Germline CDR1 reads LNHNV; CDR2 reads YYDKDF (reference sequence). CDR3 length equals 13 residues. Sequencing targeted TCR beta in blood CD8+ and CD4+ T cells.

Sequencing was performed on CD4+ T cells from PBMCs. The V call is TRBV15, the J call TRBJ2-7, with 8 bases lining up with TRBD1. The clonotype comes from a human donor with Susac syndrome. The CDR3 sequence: CATRRDRLDEQYF. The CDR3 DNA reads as TGTGCCACCAGGCGGGACAGGCTCGACGAGCAGTACTTC.